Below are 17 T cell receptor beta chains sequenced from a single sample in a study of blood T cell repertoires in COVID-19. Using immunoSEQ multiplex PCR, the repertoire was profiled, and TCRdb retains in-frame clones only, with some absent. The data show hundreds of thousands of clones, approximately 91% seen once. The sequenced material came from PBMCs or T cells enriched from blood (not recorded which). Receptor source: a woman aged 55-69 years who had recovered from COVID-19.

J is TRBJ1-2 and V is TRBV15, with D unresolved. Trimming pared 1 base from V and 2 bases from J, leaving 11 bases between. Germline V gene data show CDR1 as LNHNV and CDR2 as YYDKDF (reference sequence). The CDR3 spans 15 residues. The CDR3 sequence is CATSRVGEVNYGYTF. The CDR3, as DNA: TGTGCCACCAGCAGAGTGGGAGAGGTAAACTATGGCTACACCTTC.

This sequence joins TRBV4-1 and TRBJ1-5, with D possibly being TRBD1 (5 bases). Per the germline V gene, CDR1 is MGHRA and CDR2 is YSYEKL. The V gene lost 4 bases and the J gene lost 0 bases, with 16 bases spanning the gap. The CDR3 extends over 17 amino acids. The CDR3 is CASSPIFYGGSNQPQHF. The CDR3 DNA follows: TGCGCCAGCAGCCCTATTTTCTACGGGGGTAGCAATCAGCCCCAGCATTTT.

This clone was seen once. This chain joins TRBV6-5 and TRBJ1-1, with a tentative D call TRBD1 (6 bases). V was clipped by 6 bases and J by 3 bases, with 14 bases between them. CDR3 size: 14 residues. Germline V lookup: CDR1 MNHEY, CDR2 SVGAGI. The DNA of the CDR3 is TGTGCCAGCAGACTCTGGGGGCTTCACACTGAAGCTTTCTTT. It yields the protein CASRLWGLHTEAFF.

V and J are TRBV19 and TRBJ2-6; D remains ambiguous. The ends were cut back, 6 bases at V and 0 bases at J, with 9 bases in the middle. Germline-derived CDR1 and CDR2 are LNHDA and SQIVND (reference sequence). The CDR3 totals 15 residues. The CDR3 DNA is TGTGCCAGTAGCCCGAGCCTCTCTGGGGCCAACGTCCTGACTTTC. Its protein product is CASSPSLSGANVLTF.

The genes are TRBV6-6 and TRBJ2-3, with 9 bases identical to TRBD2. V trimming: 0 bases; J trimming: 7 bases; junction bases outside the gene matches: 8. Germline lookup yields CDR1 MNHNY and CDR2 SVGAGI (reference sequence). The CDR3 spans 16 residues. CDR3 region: CASSYSIPSGENTQYF. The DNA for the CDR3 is TGTGCCAGCAGTTACTCGATCCCTAGCGGGGAAAATACGCAGTATTTT.

The CDR3 region has the DNA TGCGCCAGCAGCCAGACGGTATTAGCGGGGGACTCCTACGAGCAGTACTTC. Encoded protein: CASSQTVLAGDSYEQYF. The genes are TRBV4-1 and TRBJ2-7, with TRBD2 identical over 9 bases. The CDR3 is 17 amino acids. V shed 3 bases and J 0 bases; nucleotides not matched to a gene: 9. CDR1 and CDR2 (germline): MGHRA, YSYEKL.

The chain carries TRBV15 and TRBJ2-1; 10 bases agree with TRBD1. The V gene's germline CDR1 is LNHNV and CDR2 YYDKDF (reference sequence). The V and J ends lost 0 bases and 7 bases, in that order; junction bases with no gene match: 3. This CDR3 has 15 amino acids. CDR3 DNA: TGTGCCACCAGCAGAGACCGACAGGGGGCAAATGAGCAGTTCTTC. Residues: CATSRDRQGANEQFF.

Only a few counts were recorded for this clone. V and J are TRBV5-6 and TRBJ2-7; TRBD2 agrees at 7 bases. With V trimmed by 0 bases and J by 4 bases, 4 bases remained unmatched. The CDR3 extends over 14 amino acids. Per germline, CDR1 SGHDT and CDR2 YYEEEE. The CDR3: CASSLELAPYEQYF. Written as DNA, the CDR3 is TGTGCCAGCAGCTTGGAACTAGCGCCTTACGAGCAGTACTTC.

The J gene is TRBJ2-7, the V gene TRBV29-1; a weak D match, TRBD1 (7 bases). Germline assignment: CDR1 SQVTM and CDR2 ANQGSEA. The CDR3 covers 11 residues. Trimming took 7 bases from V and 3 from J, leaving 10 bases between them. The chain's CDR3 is CSGGDSYEQYF. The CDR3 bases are TGCAGCGGGGGGGACAGCTACGAGCAGTACTTC.

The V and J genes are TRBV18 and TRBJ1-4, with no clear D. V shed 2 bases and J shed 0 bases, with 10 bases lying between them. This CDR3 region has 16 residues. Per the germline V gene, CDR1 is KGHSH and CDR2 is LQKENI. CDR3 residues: CASSPTRVATNEKLFF. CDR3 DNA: TGTGCCAGCTCACCAACGAGGGTTGCAACTAATGAAAAACTGTTTTTT.

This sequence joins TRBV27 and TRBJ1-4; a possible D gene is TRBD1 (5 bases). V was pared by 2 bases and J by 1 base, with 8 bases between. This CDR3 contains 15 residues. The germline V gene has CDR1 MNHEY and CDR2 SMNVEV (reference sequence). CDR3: CASSLQGLTNEKLFF. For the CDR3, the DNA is TGTGCCAGCAGTTTACAGGGACTAACTAATGAAAAACTGTTTTTT.

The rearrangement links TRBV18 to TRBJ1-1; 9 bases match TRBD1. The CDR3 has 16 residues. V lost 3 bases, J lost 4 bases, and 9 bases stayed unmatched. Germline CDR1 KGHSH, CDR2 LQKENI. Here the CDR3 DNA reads TGTGCCAGCTCACCTGGGACAGGGTTCGGATCCACTGAAGCTTTCTTT. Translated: CASSPGTGFGSTEAFF.

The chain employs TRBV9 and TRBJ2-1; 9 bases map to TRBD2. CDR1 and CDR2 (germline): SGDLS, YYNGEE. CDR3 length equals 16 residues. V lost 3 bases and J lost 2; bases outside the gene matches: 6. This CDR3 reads CASSARLAETYNEQFF. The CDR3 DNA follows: TGTGCCAGCAGCGCCCGACTAGCGGAAACCTACAATGAGCAGTTCTTC.

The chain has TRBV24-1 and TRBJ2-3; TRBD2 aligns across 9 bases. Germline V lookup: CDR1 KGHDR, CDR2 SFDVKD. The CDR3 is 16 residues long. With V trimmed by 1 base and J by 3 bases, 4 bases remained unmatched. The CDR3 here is CATSDFVAGETDTQYF. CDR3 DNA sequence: TGTGCCACCAGTGATTTTGTAGCGGGGGAGACAGATACGCAGTATTTT.

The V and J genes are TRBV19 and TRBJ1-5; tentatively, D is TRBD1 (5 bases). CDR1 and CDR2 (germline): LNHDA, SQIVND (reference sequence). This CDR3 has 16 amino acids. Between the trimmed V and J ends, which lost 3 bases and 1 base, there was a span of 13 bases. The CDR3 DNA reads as TGTGCCAGTAGTATCATGGCAGGGCGGAGCAATCAGCCCCAGCATTTT. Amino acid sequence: CASSIMAGRSNQPQHF.

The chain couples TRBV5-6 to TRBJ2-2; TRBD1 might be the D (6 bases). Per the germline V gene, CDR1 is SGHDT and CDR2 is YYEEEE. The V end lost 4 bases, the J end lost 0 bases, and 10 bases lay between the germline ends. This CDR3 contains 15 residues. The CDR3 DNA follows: TGTGCCAGCAGCCCAGGGGTTCCGAACACCGGGGAGCTGTTTTTT. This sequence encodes CASSPGVPNTGELFF.

CDR3 sequence reads: CASIVQGNTEAFF. The CDR3 DNA follows: TGTGCCAGTATCGTTCAGGGGAACACTGAAGCTTTCTTT. The chain recombines TRBV19 with TRBJ1-1, with a weak D call TRBD1 (5 bases). This CDR3 is 13 amino acids long. In germline, CDR1 is LNHDA, CDR2 SQIVND (reference sequence). V lost 7 bases to trimming and J lost 1 base, with 10 bases between them.